Following are 32 T cell receptor beta chains from one sample sequenced in a study of TIL therapy for anti-PD-1-resistant metastatic lung cancer. The immunoSEQ assay was v3. Measured with immunoSEQ multiplex PCR; TCRdb has only the in-frame clones, and not every one. The table shows approximately 12,000 clones, with about 54% occurring only once. The time point: pre-treatment sample, taken before nivolumab and TIL therapy. Pleural nodules or supraclavicular lymph nodes made up most of the excised metastases sampled. The sequences come from tumor tissue, collected at baseline. These TCRs come from a person aged 25-85 years with non-small cell lung cancer.

This clone was observed a handful of times. The chain uses TRBV4-1 and TRBJ1-2; D gene uncertain. The CDR3 spans 14 residues. In germline, CDR1 is MGHRA, CDR2 YSYEKL. V lost 5 bases and J 6 bases, leaving 16 bases between the germline ends. CDR3 bases: TGCGCCAGCAGCTTAATCGGGAGCCCCGATGGCTACACCTTC. This translates into CASSLIGSPDGYTF.

The V call is TRBV6-6, the J call TRBJ2-3, with TRBD2 identical over 10 bases. Germline CDR1 reads MNHNY; CDR2 reads SVGAGI (reference sequence). V was clipped by 5 bases and J by 3 bases; unmatched bases: 2. The CDR3 extends over 14 amino acids. CDR3 sequence: CASSRTSGTDTQYF. The CDR3 nucleotides are TGTGCCAGCAGTCGGACTAGCGGAACAGATACGCAGTATTTT.

The genes are TRBV14 and TRBJ2-2, with no clear D. Trimming cost V 1 base and J 8 bases, with 2 bases left between them. This CDR3 is built from 11 residues. The germline V gene has CDR1 SGHDN and CDR2 FVKESK. CDR3 region: CASSQGGELFF. CDR3 sequence (DNA): TGTGCCAGCAGCCAAGGAGGGGAGCTGTTTTTT.

This clone qualifies as medium-sized. The chain uses TRBV20-1 and TRBJ1-5; D perhaps matches TRBD1 (6 bases). CDR3 length: 15 amino acids. V gave up 3 bases and J gave up 3 bases, with 15 bases separating them. Per germline, CDR1 DFQATT and CDR2 SNEGSKA (reference sequence). The chain's CDR3 is CSASIGGSLNQPQHF. In DNA form, the CDR3 reads TGCAGTGCTAGTATAGGGGGTTCGCTCAATCAGCCCCAGCATTTT.

There are a few counts of this clone. This chain joins TRBV12-5 and TRBJ1-1; the D is unclear. Germline V gene data show CDR1 as LGHNT and CDR2 as FRNRAP. The V and J ends lost 0 bases and 10 bases respectively, with 12 bases between them. This CDR3 is built from 13 residues. The CDR3 spells CASGLVLDPVAFF. DNA of the CDR3: TGTGCTAGTGGTTTGGTACTAGACCCAGTAGCTTTCTTT.

This clone was found a few times. The V call is TRBV10-3, the J call TRBJ1-5; D gene uncertain. The CDR3 spans 12 residues. Germline CDR1 reads ENHRY; CDR2 reads SYGVKD. The V and J ends lost 3 bases and 0 bases respectively, with 0 bases between them. CDR3: CAISDSNQPQHF. CDR3 nucleotide sequence: TGTGCCATCAGTGATAGCAATCAGCCCCAGCATTTT.

This clone rates as medium-sized. This chain links TRBV6-2 or TRBV6-3 with TRBJ2-7; 8 bases are a match to TRBD2. Germline V CDR1 and CDR2: MNHEY, SVGEGT. The CDR3 length is 14 residues. Unmatched junction bases numbered 7, after V lost 7 bases and J lost 2 bases. The CDR3 DNA follows: TGTGCCAGCAACCCTAGCGGGTATGCCTACGAGCAGTACTTC. This sequence encodes CASNPSGYAYEQYF.

This clone is termed medium-sized. This sequence joins TRBV11-2 and TRBJ2-7; TRBD2 agrees at 12 bases. Germline V gene sequence: CDR1 SGHAT, CDR2 FQNNGV. The CDR3 extends over 16 amino acids. V trimming: 5 bases; J trimming: 1 base; junction bases outside the gene matches: 6. DNA of the CDR3: TGTGCCAGCAGCGCGCGGACTAGCGGGGTATCCTACGAGCAGTACTTC. Translating gives CASSARTSGVSYEQYF.

V and J are TRBV19 and TRBJ2-1; unclear D gene. Germline values: CDR1 LNHDA, CDR2 SQIVND (reference sequence). The CDR3 is 17 amino acids. Trimming took 5 bases from V and 0 from J, leaving 17 bases between them. The CDR3, as DNA: TGTGCCAGTAGTCGGGCCCCTTGGGTCAGCTCCTACAATGAGCAGTTCTTC. Protein sequence: CASSRAPWVSSYNEQFF.

This clone was found a few times. The V gene is TRBV27, the J gene TRBJ1-5, with no clear D. The V gene lost 6 bases and the J gene lost 4 bases, with 10 bases spanning the gap. In germline, CDR1 is MNHEY, CDR2 SMNVEV (reference sequence). This CDR3 is 13 amino acids long. This CDR3 is CASSGHLNQPQHF. Written as DNA, the CDR3 is TGTGCCAGCAGCGGTCACTTAAATCAGCCCCAGCATTTT.

This clone has just a few counts. The chain uses TRBV7-2 and TRBJ2-4, with D perhaps assigned TRBD1 or TRBD2 (5 bases each). Deletions cut 10 bases from V and 5 bases from J, with 15 bases between. The CDR3 runs to 13 residues. In germline, CDR1 is SGHTA, CDR2 FQGNSA. CDR3 DNA: TGTGCCACTCGGGCCATGGGGGAAAACATTCAGTACTTC. This gives the protein CATRAMGENIQYF.

The rearrangement joins TRBV29-1 to TRBJ2-2, with a possible D match to TRBD1 (6 bases). The CDR3 covers 13 residues. V was shortened by 8 bases and J by 4 bases, with 14 bases between the two germline ends. CDR1 and CDR2 (germline): SQVTM, ANQGSEA. This chain's CDR3 is CSYTGMSTGELFF. CDR3 DNA sequence: TGCAGCTATACAGGGATGAGCACCGGGGAGCTGTTTTTT.

This clone was counted a few times. The chain joins TRBV30 to TRBJ2-1; 11 nucleotides match TRBD1. J lost 6 bases, V lost 4 bases, and 2 bases had no gene match. This CDR3 comprises 13 residues. Germline CDR1 GTSNPN, CDR2 SVGIG (reference sequence). CDR3 protein: CAWKGQGGNEQFF. The DNA of the CDR3 is TGTGCCTGGAAGGGACAGGGGGGCAATGAGCAGTTCTTC.

This clone was seen a few times. The chain carries TRBV19 and TRBJ1-3, with TRBD1 identical over 9 bases. The junction had 8 bases not matched to a gene; V was cut back by 11 bases and J by 0 bases. The CDR3 loop spans 15 amino acids. Per the germline V gene, CDR1 is LNHDA and CDR2 is SQIVND (reference sequence). DNA for the CDR3: TGTGCCTCCCGGGACAGGGTCCCCTCTGGAAACACCATATATTTT. This encodes CASRDRVPSGNTIYF.

The chain has TRBV3-1 (or the pseudogene TRBV3-2) and TRBJ2-3; 12 nucleotides match TRBD2. The V gene's germline CDR1 is LGHDT and CDR2 YNNKEL (reference sequence). The CDR3 loop spans 16 amino acids. V lost 6 bases to trimming and J lost 5 bases; unmatched junction nucleotides: 9. The CDR3 region has the DNA TGTGCCAGCAGTCCTCTAGCGGGGGGGATCAGAGATACGCAGTATTTT. It translates to CASSPLAGGIRDTQYF.

The genes are TRBV7-6 and TRBJ2-7, with a possible D match to TRBD1 (6 bases). CDR1 and CDR2 (germline): SGHVS, FNYEAQ. This CDR3 contains 12 residues. V lost 4 bases and J lost 4, with 8 bases in between. The CDR3 reads CASSSQGYEQYF. The CDR3 DNA follows: TGTGCCAGCAGCTCACAGGGTTACGAGCAGTACTTC.

The chain uses TRBV4-1 and TRBJ2-3; maybe TRBD2 (6 bases). V shed 6 bases and J shed 1 base, with 14 bases lying between them. From germline, CDR1 is MGHRA and CDR2 YSYEKL. The CDR3 is 15 residues long. CDR3 loop: CASRASAGRTDTQYF. For the CDR3, the DNA is TGCGCCAGCAGGGCCAGTGCGGGGCGCACAGATACGCAGTATTTT.

The V gene is TRBV14, the J gene TRBJ2-1; D is possibly TRBD2 (6 bases). Germline CDR1 reads SGHDN; CDR2 reads FVKESK. Trimming cost V 5 bases and J 0 bases, with 23 bases left between them. The CDR3 spans 19 residues. The CDR3 DNA sequence: TGTGCCAGCAGCTTTAGAGGGCCGGGAGCCTTTTACTCCTACAATGAGCAGTTCTTC. Translated: CASSFRGPGAFYSYNEQFF.

The count of this clone is one. The chain employs TRBV19 and TRBJ1-5, with a possible D match to TRBD1 (5 bases). Trimming took off 7 bases at V and 4 bases at J, with 14 bases between the two ends. CDR3 length: 14 amino acids. CDR1 and CDR2 (germline): LNHDA, SQIVND (reference sequence). CDR3 amino acids: CASIGRDVNQPQHF. In DNA, the CDR3 is TGTGCCAGTATAGGGAGGGACGTTAATCAGCCCCAGCATTTT.

This clone was counted a few times. This sequence joins TRBV9 and TRBJ1-1, with D perhaps matching TRBD1 (5 bases). V was pared by 0 bases and J by 4 bases, with 10 bases between. Germline V gene lookup returns CDR1 SGDLS and CDR2 YYNGEE. This CDR3 spans 14 amino acids. Here the CDR3 DNA reads TGTGCCAGCAGCGTAGAAGGCGGGGGCACTGAAGCTTTCTTT. Translated: CASSVEGGGTEAFF.

This chain links TRBV29-1 with TRBJ1-4; D ambiguous. V was clipped by 1 base and J by 3 bases, with 9 bases between them. The germline V gene encodes CDR1 SQVTM and CDR2 ANQGSEA. There are 14 residues in the CDR3. CDR3 sequence reads: CSVEGSGSNEKLFF. The CDR3 DNA reads as TGCAGCGTTGAAGGGTCGGGTTCTAATGAAAAACTGTTTTTT.

This chain connects TRBV12-3 or TRBV12-4 to TRBJ2-3; D is uncertain. Trimming shortened V by 8 bases and J by 2 bases, and 8 bases separated the two germline ends. This CDR3 comprises 12 residues. The chain's CDR3 is CASHEPTDTQYF. DNA of the CDR3: TGTGCCAGCCACGAACCCACAGATACGCAGTATTTT.

This chain links TRBV12-3 or TRBV12-4 with TRBJ1-4, with D possibly TRBD1 on 5 matching bases. Trimming removed 4 bases from V and 5 bases from J, with 8 bases in between. The CDR3 spans 13 residues. DNA for the CDR3: TGTGCCAGCAGTTACGACAGAAATGAAAAACTGTTTTTT. It translates to CASSYDRNEKLFF.

The rearrangement joins TRBV4-2 to TRBJ1-2, with a possible D match to TRBD1 (6 bases). The germline V gene encodes CDR1 LGHNA and CDR2 YNFKEQ. Deletions cut 0 bases from V and 2 bases from J, with 19 bases between. The CDR3 consists of 18 residues. In DNA, the CDR3 is TGTGCCAGCAGCCAAGATGGATGGCGGGGGCGAGGAAACTATGGCTACACCTTC. Amino acid sequence: CASSQDGWRGRGNYGYTF.

The chain combines TRBV5-1 with TRBJ2-1; no firm D call. Looked up from germline, CDR1 is SGHRS and CDR2 is YFSETQ. CDR3 length: 15 residues. Trimming shortened V by 0 bases and J by 3 bases, and 10 bases separated the two germline ends. CDR3 DNA sequence: TGCGCCAGCAGCTTGGATACCGCCTTCTACAATGAGCAGTTCTTC. It codes for CASSLDTAFYNEQFF.

By share of the sample, this clone is medium-sized. V and J are TRBV10-3 and TRBJ1-2, with D possibly being TRBD1 (6 bases). This CDR3 contains 15 residues. The germline V gene has CDR1 ENHRY and CDR2 SYGVKD. Trimming took 5 bases from V and 1 from J, leaving 14 bases between them. The CDR3 region is CAISTGNGDNYGYTF. The DNA for the CDR3 is TGTGCCATCAGTACAGGGAACGGCGATAACTATGGCTACACCTTC.

V gene TRBV27 combines with J gene TRBJ1-5; D not certain. CDR1 is MNHEY and CDR2 is SMNVEV in the germline V gene (reference sequence). This CDR3 comprises 13 residues. Trimming cost V 4 bases and J 3 bases, with 7 bases left between them. CDR3 loop: CASSYGYNQPQHF. The CDR3 DNA reads TGTGCCAGCAGTTATGGATACAATCAGCCCCAGCATTTT.

The chain couples TRBV12-3 or TRBV12-4 to TRBJ2-7; the D is unclear. This CDR3 contains 13 residues. V lost 6 bases and J 3 bases, leaving 12 bases between the germline ends. CDR3 in DNA: TGTGCCAGCAGCTCCCCGACGAACTACGAGCAGTACTTC. Encoded protein: CASSSPTNYEQYF.

The rearrangement links TRBV7-9 to TRBJ2-1, with TRBD2 matching 7 bases. CDR1 is SEHNR and CDR2 is FQNEAQ in the germline V gene (reference sequence). V lost 6 bases to trimming and J lost 7 bases; unmatched junction nucleotides: 12. The CDR3 sequence is 15 residues long. The CDR3 loop reads CASSRYRTSENEQFF. The CDR3 DNA sequence: TGTGCCAGCAGTCGATACCGTACTAGCGAAAATGAGCAGTTCTTC.

This chain links TRBV12-2 with TRBJ2-2; TRBD1, the table's D call, lacks a check against the DNA. TRBV12-2 is listed as a pseudogene. This CDR3 comprises 17 residues. CDR3 in amino acids: CASRSRGVGGNTGELFF. The DNA for the CDR3 is TGTGCAAGTCGCTCCCGGGGCGTAGGGGGCAACACCGGGGAGCTGTTTTTT.

About this clone itself: Other nucleotide sequences in the sample specify the same CDR3. The chain recombines TRBV27 with TRBJ1-4; D is possibly TRBD1 (5 bases). Germline values: CDR1 MNHEY, CDR2 SMNVEV (reference sequence). CDR3 length equals 16 residues. Trimming cost V 4 bases and J 3 bases, with 15 bases left between them. The CDR3 DNA is TGTGCCAGCAGTTCCACTCATCTGGGGCCTAATGAAAAACTGTTTTTT. Amino acids: CASSSTHLGPNEKLFF.

This clone is a singleton in its sample. The gene calls are TRBV19 and TRBJ2-7; D gene uncertain. Germline CDR1 reads LNHDA; CDR2 reads SQIVND (reference sequence). Trimming removed 4 bases at V and 0 bases at J, with 7 bases between. The CDR3 has 13 amino acids. In DNA form, the CDR3 reads TGTGCCAGTAGTAGGGTGAGCTCCTACGAGCAGTACTTC. Protein: CASSRVSSYEQYF.